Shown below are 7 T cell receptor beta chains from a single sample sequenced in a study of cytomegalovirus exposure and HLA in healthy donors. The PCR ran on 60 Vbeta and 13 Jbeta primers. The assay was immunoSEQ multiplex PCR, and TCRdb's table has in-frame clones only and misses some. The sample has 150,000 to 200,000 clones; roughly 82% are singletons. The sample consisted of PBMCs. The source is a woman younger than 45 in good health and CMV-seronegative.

This chain's CDR3 is CASSSQGRFVNTEAFF. CDR3 sequence (DNA): TGTGCCAGCAGTTCTCAGGGAAGGTTCGTGAACACTGAAGCTTTCTTT. V is TRBV28 and J is TRBJ1-1; a possible D gene is TRBD1 (5 bases). The CDR3 sequence is 16 residues long. Germline lookup yields CDR1 MDHEN and CDR2 SYDVKM. V was trimmed by 4 bases and J by 0 bases, leaving 15 bases between them.

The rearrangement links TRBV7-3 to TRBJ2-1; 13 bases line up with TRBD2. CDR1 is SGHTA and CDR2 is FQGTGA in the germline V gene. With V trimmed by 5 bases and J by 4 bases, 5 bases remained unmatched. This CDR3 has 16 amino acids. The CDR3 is CASSRGLAGAYNEQFF. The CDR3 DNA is TGTGCCAGCAGCCGTGGACTAGCGGGAGCTTACAATGAGCAGTTCTTC.

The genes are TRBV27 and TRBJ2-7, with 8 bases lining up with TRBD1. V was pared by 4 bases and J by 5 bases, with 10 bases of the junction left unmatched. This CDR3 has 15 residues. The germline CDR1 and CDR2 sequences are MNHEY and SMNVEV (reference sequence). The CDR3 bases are TGTGCCAGCAGTTCCTATGGACAGGGTATCCACGAGCAGTACTTC. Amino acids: CASSSYGQGIHEQYF.

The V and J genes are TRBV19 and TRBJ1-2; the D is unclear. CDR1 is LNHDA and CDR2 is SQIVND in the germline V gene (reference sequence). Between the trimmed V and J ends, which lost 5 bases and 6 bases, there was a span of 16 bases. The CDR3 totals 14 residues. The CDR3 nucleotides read TGTGCCAGTAGTTGGTTGGAGAGGAACGATGGCTACACCTTC. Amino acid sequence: CASSWLERNDGYTF.

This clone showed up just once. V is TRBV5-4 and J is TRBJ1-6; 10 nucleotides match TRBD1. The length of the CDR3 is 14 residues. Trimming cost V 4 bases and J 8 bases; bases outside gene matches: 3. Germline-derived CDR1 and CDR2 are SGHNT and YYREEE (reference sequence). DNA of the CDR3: TGTGCCAGCAGCCTGACAGGGGGCGATTCACCCCTCCACTTT. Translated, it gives CASSLTGGDSPLHF.

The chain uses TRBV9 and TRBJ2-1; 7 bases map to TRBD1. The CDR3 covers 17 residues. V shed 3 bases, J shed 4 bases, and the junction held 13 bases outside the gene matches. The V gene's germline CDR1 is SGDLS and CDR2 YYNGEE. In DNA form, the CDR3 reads TGTGCCAGCAGCGAGGGAATAGGGGCAGGGGGTTACAATGAGCAGTTCTTC. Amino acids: CASSEGIGAGGYNEQFF.

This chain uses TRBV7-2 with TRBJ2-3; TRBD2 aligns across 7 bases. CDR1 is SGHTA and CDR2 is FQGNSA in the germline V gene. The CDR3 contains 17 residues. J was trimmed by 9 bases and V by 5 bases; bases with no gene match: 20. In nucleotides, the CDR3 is TGTGCCAGCAGCCCCATCCCCCTTGGACTAGGCCCACTAACGCAGTATTTT. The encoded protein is CASSPIPLGLGPLTQYF.